This T cell receptor (beta chain) comes out of a study of post-analysis software for immune sequencing data. cDNA libraries for TCR beta contained unique molecular identifiers. The source material, about 0.9 to 11 million T cells, gave rise to 400,000 to 550,000 cDNA molecules. From the PCR reads, TCRdb called clonotypes with MiXCR, one entry per CDR3 protein. The sample has hundreds of thousands of distinct CDR3 sequences, approximately 60% seen once. Study-wide findings and caveats: The normalized Chao1 diversity of multiple sclerosis patients was significantly lower than that of controls. Among a few TRBV segments more frequent in patients than controls were TRBV5-6, TRBV5-1 and TRBV20-1. Batch-mates among the samples co-clustered strongly by F measure.

Turning to this clonotype: As yet, its antigen is unknown.

The CDR3 has 15 amino acids. Germline V CDR1 and CDR2: DFQATT, SNEGSKA (reference sequence). Between the trimmed V and J ends, which lost 0 bases and 4 bases, there was a span of 14 bases. The sequence derives from a girl aged 2-10 years with multiple sclerosis. The sequencing input was blood. The chain uses TRBV20-1 and TRBJ2-3, with D hard to call. The CDR3 nucleotides read TGCAGTGCTAGAGATAGGGCTAGAGTGGCAGATACGCAGTATTTT. Translation gives CSARDRARVADTQYF.